This TCR beta chain was sequenced in a study of blood T cell repertoires in COVID-19. Study-level background: From the United States, Italy and Spain came samples of acute and convalescent COVID-19. PBMCs, B-cell-depleted T cells, or T cells were the source of the cDNA or gDNA that made up the material.

Original processing notes: Reference gene primer amplification gave nucleated cell count estimates. Only in-frame clones appear in the TCRdb table, and some are missing; sequencing was by immunoSEQ multiplex PCR. V and J calls and clone size are as listed in that table; D and trimming were resolved from the DNA. In the table there are around 86,000 clones, 80% to 90% of which are singletons. V was trimmed by 1 base and J by 5 bases, leaving 12 bases between them. Per the germline V gene, CDR1 is SEHNR and CDR2 is FQNEAQ (reference sequence). CDR3 length equals 15 residues. Sequenced input: peripheral blood. The chain uses TRBV7-9 and TRBJ1-5, with a possible D match to TRBD1 (5 bases). The TCR comes from a woman older than 75 with acute or convalescent COVID-19. This CDR3 reads CASSLVGPGYQPQHF. In DNA, the CDR3 is TGTGCCAGCAGCTTAGTTGGCCCAGGGTATCAGCCCCAGCATTTT.